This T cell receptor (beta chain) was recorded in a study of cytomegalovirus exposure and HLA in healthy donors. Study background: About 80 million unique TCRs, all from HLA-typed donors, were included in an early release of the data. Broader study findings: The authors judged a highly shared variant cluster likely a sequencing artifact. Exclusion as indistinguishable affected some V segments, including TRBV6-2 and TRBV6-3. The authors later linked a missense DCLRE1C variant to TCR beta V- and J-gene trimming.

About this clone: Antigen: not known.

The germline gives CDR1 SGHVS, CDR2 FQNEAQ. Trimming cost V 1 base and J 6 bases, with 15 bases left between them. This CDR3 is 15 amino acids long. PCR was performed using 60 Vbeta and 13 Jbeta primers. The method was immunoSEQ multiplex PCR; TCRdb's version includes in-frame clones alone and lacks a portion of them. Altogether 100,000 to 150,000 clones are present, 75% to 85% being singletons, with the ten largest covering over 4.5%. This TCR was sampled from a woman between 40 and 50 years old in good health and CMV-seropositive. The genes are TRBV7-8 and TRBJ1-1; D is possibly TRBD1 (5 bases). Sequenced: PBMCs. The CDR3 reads CASSLVQARGAEAFF. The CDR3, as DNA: TGTGCCAGCAGCTTAGTACAGGCCAGAGGAGCTGAAGCTTTCTTT.